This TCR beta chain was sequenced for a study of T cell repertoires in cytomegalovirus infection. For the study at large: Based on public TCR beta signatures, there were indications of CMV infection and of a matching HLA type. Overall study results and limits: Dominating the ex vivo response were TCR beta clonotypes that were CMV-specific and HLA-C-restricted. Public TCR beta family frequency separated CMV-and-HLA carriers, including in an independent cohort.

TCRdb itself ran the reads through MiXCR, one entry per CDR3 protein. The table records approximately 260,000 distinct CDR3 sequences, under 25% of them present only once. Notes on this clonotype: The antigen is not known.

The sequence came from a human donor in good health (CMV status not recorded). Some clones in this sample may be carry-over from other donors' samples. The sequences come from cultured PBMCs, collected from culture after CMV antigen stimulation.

In DNA, the CDR3 is TGTGCCAGTTCAACCCAGGCTGGGGACACTGAAGCTTTCTTT. It is translated as CASSTQAGDTEAFF. V and J are TRBV19 and TRBJ1-1; no definite D call. Per germline, CDR1 LNHDA and CDR2 SQIVND (reference sequence). The CDR3 is 14 amino acids. Trimming stripped 8 bases from V and 3 bases from J, with 16 bases between. The full variable domain, its missing parts supplied by reference TRBV19 and TRBJ1-1, is DGGITQSPKYLFRKEGQNVTLSCEQNLNHDAMYWYRQDPGQGLRLIYYSQIVNDFQKGDIAEGYSVSREKKESFPLTVTSAQKNPTAFYLCASSTQAGDTEAFFGQGTRLTVV.